This TCR beta chain was captured in a study of T cells in Graves' hyperthyroidism and ophthalmopathy. TCR beta CDR3 region amplification was performed from RNA transcripts. A set of HTBI primers served as the primers for a first-round RT-PCR of the TCR CDR3. TCRdb called the multiplex PCR reads again in MiXCR, with one record for every CDR3 protein. This table has 450,000 to 700,000 distinct CDR3 sequences, more than 45% appearing once. V gave up 2 bases and J gave up 8 bases, with 4 bases separating them. Germline CDR1 reads LNHNV; CDR2 reads YYDKDF (reference sequence). This CDR3 spans 11 amino acids.

The rearrangement uses TRBV15 and TRBJ1-3; no definite D call. The clonotype was recovered from an adult woman with Graves' disease, either hyperthyroidism or ophthalmopathy (not recorded which). Sequencing input: peripheral blood or thyroid tissue (not recorded which). This chain's CDR3 is CATSRRDTIYF. As DNA, the CDR3 is TGTGCCACCAGCAGAAGGGACACCATATATTTT. The complete variable domain, with remaining parts taken from reference TRBV15 and TRBJ1-3, reads DAMVIQNPRYQVTQFGKPVTLSCSQTLNHNVMYWYQQKSSQAPKLLFHYYDKDFNNEADTPDNFQSRRPNTSFCFLDIRSPGLGDTAMYLCATSRRDTIYFGEGSWLTVV.